Following are 14 T cell receptor beta chains from one sample sequenced in a study of CD8+CD57+ T cells in acquired aplastic anemia. Using genomic DNA as the template, TCR beta VDJ and CDR3 profiling was carried out. MiXCR, run by TCRdb on the reads, gives a single entry per CDR3 protein. The sample records 450,000 to 600,000 distinct CDR3 sequences, roughly 34% being singletons. Individuals selected for sequencing had exhibited CD8+CD57+ cell expansion on flow cytometry. Sequencing was carried out using sorted CD4+, CD8+, or CD8+CD57+ T cells (not recorded which) from PBMCs. These receptors came from a human donor with aplastic anemia.

The V and J genes are TRBV11-1 and TRBJ1-4; 7 bases are a match to TRBD1. Germline CDR1 SGHAT, CDR2 FQDESV (reference sequence). The CDR3 extends over 18 amino acids. Trimming cost V 2 bases and J 5 bases; bases outside gene matches: 14. CDR3 in DNA: TGTGCCAGCAGCTTAAGAACTCCGTCGGGACAGCGGAATGAAAAACTGTTTTTT. Amino acid sequence: CASSLRTPSGQRNEKLFF.

The CDR3 DNA follows: TGCAGTGCTAGAGGGACTAGCGGGAGTACTCGCGATGAGCAGTTCTTC. Its protein product is CSARGTSGSTRDEQFF. The genes are TRBV20-1 and TRBJ2-1; 13 bases are shared with TRBD2. Germline loops: CDR1 DFQATT, CDR2 SNEGSKA (reference sequence). This CDR3 has 16 amino acids. Losses at the gene ends were 1 base for V and 8 bases for J; bases not matched to a gene: 8.

This chain connects TRBV3-1 to TRBJ1-2; D possibly corresponds to TRBD1 (5 bases). Germline V lookup: CDR1 LGHDT, CDR2 YNNKEL (reference sequence). The germline V and J ends were trimmed by 0 bases and 7 bases, with 12 bases remaining between them. There are 14 residues in the CDR3. The chain's CDR3 is CASSQDATEGGYTF. The CDR3 DNA sequence: TGTGCCAGCAGCCAAGACGCGACAGAAGGTGGCTACACCTTC.

This clonotype was counted at least ten times. The chain recombines TRBV15 with TRBJ1-1, with unresolved D. V was clipped by 1 base and J by 7 bases, with 7 bases between them. This CDR3 comprises 12 residues. The V gene's germline CDR1 is LNHNV and CDR2 YYDKDF (reference sequence). The CDR3: CATSRAEGEAFF. DNA of the CDR3: TGTGCCACCAGCAGAGCGGAGGGTGAAGCTTTCTTT.

V gene TRBV27 combines with J gene TRBJ1-2; D gene uncertain. The germline V gene has CDR1 MNHEY and CDR2 SMNVEV (reference sequence). CDR3 length: 15 amino acids. Trimming stripped 2 bases from V and 6 bases from J, with 16 bases between. The CDR3 region is CASSLDTLNTHGYTF. DNA for the CDR3: TGTGCCAGCAGTTTAGACACTTTGAACACACATGGCTACACCTTC.

This clonotype was seen a few times. The CDR3 protein is CASSVAVSYEQYF. In DNA, the CDR3 is TGTGCCAGCAGCGTCGCGGTCTCCTACGAGCAGTACTTC. The chain links TRBV5-6 to TRBJ2-7; D is uncertain. Germline V gene lookup returns CDR1 SGHDT and CDR2 YYEEEE. V was shortened by 4 bases and J by 0 bases, with 8 bases between the two germline ends. The CDR3 contains 13 residues. The whole variable domain, remainder taken from reference TRBV5-6 and TRBJ2-7, is DAGVTQSPTHLIKTRGQQVTLRCSPKSGHDTVSWYQQALGQGPQFIFQYYEEEERQRGNFPDRFSGHQFPNYSSELNVNALLLGDSALYLCASSVAVSYEQYFGPGTRLTVT.

The chain recombines TRBV2 with TRBJ2-1, with 10 bases matching TRBD2. Per the germline V gene, CDR1 is SNHLY and CDR2 is FYNNEI. This CDR3 comprises 15 residues. The junction had 14 bases not matched to a gene; V was cut back by 6 bases and J by 12 bases. CDR3 nucleotide sequence: TGTGCCAGCAGCGCTAGCGGGAGTGAAGTTGATACGCAGTTCTTC. It translates to CASSASGSEVDTQFF.

This clonotype was recorded a few times. V usage is TRBV20-1 and J usage is TRBJ1-2; D call uncertain. V was shortened by 2 bases and J by 2 bases, with 6 bases between the two germline ends. The germline CDR1 and CDR2 sequences are DFQATT and SNEGSKA (reference sequence). The CDR3 length is 12 residues. The DNA for the CDR3 is TGCAGTGCTAGAACCGAGAACTATGGCTACACCTTC. Translation gives CSARTENYGYTF.

About this clonotype itself: A much larger clone lies a single base off, so this may be a read error. The chain uses TRBV20-1 and TRBJ1-2; tentative D call: TRBD1 (6 bases). V lost 6 bases and J 6 bases, leaving 17 bases between the germline ends. Germline CDR1 is DFQATT and CDR2 is SNEGSKA (reference sequence). The CDR3 spans 13 residues. The CDR3 region has the DNA TGCAGTGCCAGCACCCCAGGGGACCATGGCTACACCTTC. Protein sequence: CSASTPGDHGYTF.

This clonotype turned up a few times. The DNA of the CDR3 is TGTGCCAGCACCCCCTGGTGGGGACCGAACACCGGGGAGCTGTTTTTT. It yields the protein CASTPWWGPNTGELFF. This rearrangement joins TRBV2 to TRBJ2-2; D tentatively reads TRBD1 or TRBD2 (5 bases each). The CDR3 length is 16 residues. Between the trimmed V and J ends, which lost 7 bases and 0 bases, there was a span of 15 bases. Germline assignment: CDR1 SNHLY and CDR2 FYNNEI.

The V call is TRBV11-2, the J call TRBJ2-4; D perhaps matches TRBD1 (6 bases). The CDR3 extends over 16 amino acids. CDR1 is SGHAT, CDR2 FQNNGV, per germline. Trimming removed 5 bases at V and 3 bases at J, with 17 bases between. In nucleotides, the CDR3 is TGTGCCAGCAGCACTCCATCGATAGGGGGCAAAAACATTCAGTACTTC. As protein: CASSTPSIGGKNIQYF.

The CDR3 DNA sequence: TGTGCCAGTAGTGTTATCGAAAAGGGGGCAAAAGCTTTCTTT. Protein product: CASSVIEKGAKAFF. V usage is TRBV19 and J usage is TRBJ1-1; 7 nucleotides agree with TRBD1. The CDR3 runs 14 residues. V lost 5 bases, J lost 9 bases, and 12 bases stayed unmatched. Germline V lookup: CDR1 LNHDA, CDR2 SQIVND (reference sequence).

This rearrangement joins TRBV19 to TRBJ2-1; 8 positions agree with TRBD1. Germline V gives CDR1 LNHDA, CDR2 SQIVND (reference sequence). Losses at the gene ends were 1 base for V and 8 bases for J; bases not matched to a gene: 4. The CDR3 sequence is 14 residues long. The CDR3 nucleotides are TGTGCCAGTAGTATAGTACAGGGGGGAGATGAGCAGTTCTTC. It encodes CASSIVQGGDEQFF.

The chain couples TRBV25-1 to TRBJ1-1; D is perhaps TRBD1 (6 bases). Germline loops: CDR1 MGHDK, CDR2 SYGVNS. V was clipped by 5 bases and J by 7 bases, with 20 bases between them. The CDR3 sequence is 15 residues long. Here the CDR3 reads CASSNGWGGRSEAFF. For the CDR3, the DNA is TGTGCCAGCAGTAATGGGTGGGGGGGGCGCAGTGAAGCTTTCTTT. The entire variable domain, with the rest obtained from reference TRBV25-1 and TRBJ1-1, is as follows: EADIYQTPRYLVIGTGKKITLECSQTMGHDKMYWYQQDPGMELHLIHYSYGVNSTEKGDLSSESTVSRIRTEHFPLTLESARPSHTSQYLCASSNGWGGRSEAFFGQGTRLTVV.